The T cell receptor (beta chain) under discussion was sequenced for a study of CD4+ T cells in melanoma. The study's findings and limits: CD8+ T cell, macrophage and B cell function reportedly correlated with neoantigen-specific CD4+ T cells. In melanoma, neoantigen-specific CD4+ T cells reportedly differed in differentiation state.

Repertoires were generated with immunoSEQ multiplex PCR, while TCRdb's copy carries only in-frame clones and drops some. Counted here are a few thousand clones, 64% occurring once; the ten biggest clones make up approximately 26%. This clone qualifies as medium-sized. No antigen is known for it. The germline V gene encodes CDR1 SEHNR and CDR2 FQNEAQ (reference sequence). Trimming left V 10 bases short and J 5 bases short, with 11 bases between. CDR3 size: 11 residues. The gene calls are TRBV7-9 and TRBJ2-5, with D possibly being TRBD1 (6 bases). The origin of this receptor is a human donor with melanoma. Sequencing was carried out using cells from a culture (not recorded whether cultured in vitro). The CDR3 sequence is CAKKGDETQYF. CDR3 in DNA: TGTGCCAAGAAGGGGGATGAGACCCAGTACTTC.